This T cell receptor beta chain was profiled in a study of blood T cell repertoires in COVID-19. Sequencing was performed with immunoSEQ multiplex PCR; in TCRdb, only in-frame clones are kept and a portion is missing. The sample has about 140,000 clones, 84% seen once. Losses at the gene ends were 10 bases for V and 10 bases for J; bases not matched to a gene: 14. Germline V lookup: CDR1 SNHLY, CDR2 FYNNEI. This CDR3 region has 13 residues. This receptor was taken from a woman aged 18-30 years who had been exposed to COVID-19. The sample taken for sequencing was PBMCs or T cells enriched from blood (not recorded which). The rearrangement links TRBV2 to TRBJ1-2; 8 nucleotides line up with TRBD1. The CDR3 region is CATGKDRAEDYTF. In nucleotides, the CDR3 is TGTGCCACCGGAAAGGACAGGGCCGAGGACTACACCTTC.